A single sample is the source of the 12 T cell receptor beta chains below, sequenced in a study of cytomegalovirus exposure and HLA in healthy donors. A multiplex PCR was run with 60 Vbeta primers and 13 Jbeta primers. The table came from immunoSEQ multiplex PCR; TCRdb's copy has only in-frame clones and leaves some out. In the table there are about 180,000 clones, 80% of which are singletons. The specimen was PBMCs. The source is a man between 35 and 55 years old in good health and CMV-seronegative.

The chain uses TRBV19 and TRBJ1-3; D not resolved. Per germline, CDR1 LNHDA and CDR2 SQIVND (reference sequence). The CDR3 has 15 amino acids. V was clipped by 10 bases and J by 0 bases, with 16 bases between them. CDR3 nucleotide sequence: TGTGCCATTAGGATCGGAGGGCACTCTGGAAACACCATATATTTT. Its translation is CAIRIGGHSGNTIYF.

V gene TRBV18 combines with J gene TRBJ1-5; possibly TRBD1 for D (6 bases). The CDR3 has 16 amino acids. V was trimmed by 3 bases and J by 3 bases, leaving 15 bases between them. Per germline, CDR1 KGHSH and CDR2 LQKENI. As DNA, the CDR3 is TGTGCCAGCTCACCTGCCAGGTCAGGGGACAATCAGCCCCAGCATTTT. It yields the protein CASSPARSGDNQPQHF.

This clone was observed a single time. The genes are TRBV6-1 and TRBJ1-2; 7 bases map to TRBD1. CDR3 length: 13 residues. With 6 bases clipped from V and 6 bases from J, the junction kept 7 bases outside the gene matches. Germline values: CDR1 MNHNS, CDR2 SASEGT. For the CDR3, the DNA is TGTGCCAGCAGGACCGGGACAGTCCATGGCTACACCTTC. This gives the protein CASRTGTVHGYTF.

The chain has TRBV5-1 and TRBJ2-3, with D unresolved. CDR1 and CDR2 (germline): SGHRS, YFSETQ. V was trimmed by 0 bases and J by 7 bases, leaving 12 bases between them. The CDR3 sequence is 14 residues long. In DNA, the CDR3 is TGCGCCAGCAGCTTGGCCTCCCGACAAAATACGCAGTATTTT. Encoded protein: CASSLASRQNTQYF.

DNA of the CDR3: TGCGCCAGCAGCCAAGATCATAATCAGCCCCAGCATTTT. Amino acid sequence: CASSQDHNQPQHF. J is TRBJ1-5 and V is TRBV4-1; D is undetermined. From germline, CDR1 is MGHRA and CDR2 YSYEKL. Trimming took off 0 bases at V and 4 bases at J, with 4 bases between the two ends. The CDR3 is made up of 13 amino acids.

The chain recombines TRBV6-1 with TRBJ2-7; 9 positions match TRBD1. The CDR3 has 14 amino acids. Germline values: CDR1 MNHNS, CDR2 SASEGT. Germline trimming cut 4 bases from V and 5 bases from J; bases unmatched to any gene: 6. The CDR3 coding sequence is TGTGCCAGCAGTGGGGGGGACAGGGCCCACGAGCAGTACTTC. Protein product: CASSGGDRAHEQYF.

Notes on this clone: A read error may produce the germline difference seen at one junction end. The chain combines TRBV7-9 with TRBJ2-4, with D maybe TRBD2 (5 bases). The CDR3 has 14 amino acids. CDR1 is SEHNR and CDR2 is FQNEAQ in the germline V gene (reference sequence). DNA for the CDR3: TGTTCCAGCAGCCGAGGGATGGACAAAAACATTCAGTACTTC. Protein sequence: CSSSRGMDKNIQYF. The full variable domain, in which reference TRBV7-9 and TRBJ2-4 provide the parts outside the CDR3, is DTGVSQNPRHKITKRGQNVTFRCDPISEHNRLYWYRQTLGQGPEFLTYFQNEAQLEKSRLLSDRFSAERPKGSFSTLEIQRTEQGDSAMYLCSSSRGMDKNIQYFGAGTRLSVL.

The V call is TRBV9, the J call TRBJ2-2; D uncertain. V was cut by 2 bases and J by 1 base, with 9 bases left in between. Germline V CDR1 and CDR2: SGDLS, YYNGEE. This CDR3 comprises 15 residues. The CDR3 DNA reads as TGTGCCAGCAGCGTGGCGGTCGTGAACACCGGGGAGCTGTTTTTT. This gives the protein CASSVAVVNTGELFF.

The chain couples TRBV19 to TRBJ1-2, with a weak D call TRBD1 (5 bases). CDR1 is LNHDA and CDR2 is SQIVND in the germline V gene (reference sequence). The CDR3 has 14 amino acids. The V end was cut by 4 bases, the J end by 2 bases, with 11 bases between. This CDR3 reads CASSSQGTNYGYTF. CDR3 bases: TGTGCCAGTAGTAGTCAGGGAACGAACTATGGCTACACCTTC.

This sequence joins TRBV18 and TRBJ1-1; D is uncertain. Trimming pared 3 bases from V and 5 bases from J, leaving 13 bases between. This CDR3 comprises 14 residues. Germline V gene data show CDR1 as KGHSH and CDR2 as LQKENI. The CDR3 DNA is TGTGCCAGCTCACCTCAAATGAGAGGTACTGAAGCTTTCTTT. It yields the protein CASSPQMRGTEAFF.

This rearrangement joins TRBV29-1 to TRBJ1-1, with 11 bases matching TRBD1. The CDR3 loop spans 17 amino acids. After removal of 3 bases from V and 0 bases from J, the junction contained 9 bases not matched to a gene. Germline V gene sequence: CDR1 SQVTM, CDR2 ANQGSEA. In DNA form, the CDR3 reads TGCAGCGTTGACGGGTGGGGACAGGGGGGTATGAACACTGAAGCTTTCTTT. Amino acids: CSVDGWGQGGMNTEAFF.

A single count supports this clone. The chain combines TRBV6-6 with TRBJ2-5; no firm D call. CDR1 is MNHNY and CDR2 is SVGAGI in the germline V gene (reference sequence). This CDR3 is 16 amino acids long. V dropped 7 bases and J dropped 3 bases, with 21 bases sitting between them. This CDR3 reads CASTLEYQTLEETQYF. The CDR3 DNA is TGTGCCAGCACCCTAGAGTACCAAACCTTGGAAGAGACCCAGTACTTC.